These 23 T cell receptor beta chains share one sample of origin, sequenced in a study of blood T cells in healthy people across ages (dated by TCRdb to between 2014 and 2016). Library preparation used 5' RACE. The reads were generated on an Illumina HiSeq 2500. A second PCR of roughly 7 to 12 cycles was performed with a sample-barcoded 5' primer and a J-beta primer mix. TCRdb reprocessing: public reads trimmed at Q25 with fastp, clones called with MiXCR, in-frame beta chains kept. Entries that share a CDR3 protein sequence are merged under the most common genes and DNA. The sample table shows about 570,000 distinct CDR3 sequences, and 27% are seen once. The ten largest make up 18% of the sample. The sequenced sample was blood. The receptors were gathered from a woman between 65 and 79 years old in good health.

This clonotype occurred a few times. This chain uses TRBV9 with TRBJ1-3, with 7 bases matching TRBD1. Trimming at V came to 0 bases and at J to 0 bases, leaving 6 bases not matched to a gene. The CDR3 length is 17 residues. Germline V gene sequence: CDR1 SGDLS, CDR2 YYNGEE. The CDR3 reads CASSVEKGASSGNTIYF. The CDR3 region has the DNA TGTGCCAGCAGCGTAGAGAAGGGGGCCAGCTCTGGAAACACCATATATTTT.

In this sample, this clonotype turned up a few times. The chain couples TRBV7-9 to TRBJ2-1, with 10 positions matching TRBD2. V gave up 5 bases and J gave up 6 bases; unmatched junction bases: 7. The CDR3 runs to 15 residues. The V gene's germline CDR1 is SEHNR and CDR2 FQNEAQ (reference sequence). CDR3 coding DNA: TGTGCCAGCAGCCCCCAGCGGGGGGGCCTCAATGAGCAGTTCTTC. Its protein is CASSPQRGGLNEQFF. The full variable domain, with the rest looked up from reference TRBV7-9 and TRBJ2-1, is DTGVSQNPRHKITKRGQNVTFRCDPISEHNRLYWYRQTLGQGPEFLTYFQNEAQLEKSRLLSDRFSAERPKGSFSTLEIQRTEQGDSAMYLCASSPQRGGLNEQFFGPGTRLTVL.

Points on this clonotype: An end of the junction differs from the germline gene, which may be a read error. The V gene is TRBV5-1, the J gene TRBJ2-5; D possibly uses TRBD1 or TRBD2 (6 bases each). CDR1 SGHRS and CDR2 YFSETQ come from the germline V gene. The CDR3 spans 16 residues. The chain's CDR3 is CASSLNYAGGQKTQYF. The CDR3 coding sequence is TGCGCCAGCAGCTTGAATTACGCCGGGGGCCAAAAGACCCAGTACTTC.

The chain carries TRBV7-3 and TRBJ2-3, with D maybe TRBD1 (7 bases). The V gene's germline CDR1 is SGHTA and CDR2 FQGTGA. Trimming removed 2 bases from V and 5 bases from J, with 11 bases in between. The CDR3 totals 14 residues. CDR3 sequence (DNA): TGTGCCAGCAGCTTAGGGACAGCGGGAGATACGCAGTATTTT. Translated: CASSLGTAGDTQYF.

There are a few counts of this clonotype. The chain carries TRBV15 and TRBJ1-2; possible D gene TRBD1, 6 bases. The CDR3 covers 15 residues. CDR1 and CDR2 from the germline V gene are LNHNV and YYDKDF (reference sequence). The V gene lost 1 base and the J gene lost 8 bases, with 17 bases spanning the gap. The CDR3 DNA reads TGTGCCACCAGCAGAGTTGGGGGGCTACAATACGGCTACACCTTC. Its protein product is CATSRVGGLQYGYTF.

The chain is built from TRBV7-9 and TRBJ2-3; D possibly corresponds to TRBD2 (5 bases). Germline values: CDR1 SEHNR, CDR2 FQNEAQ (reference sequence). The length of the CDR3 is 13 residues. V was shortened by 3 bases and J by 5 bases, with 9 bases between the two germline ends. The CDR3 nucleotides are TGTGCCAGCAGCTTGTTCGGGGAAGATACGCAGTATTTT. This translates into CASSLFGEDTQYF.

A note on this clonotype: This may be a read error: a much more frequent sequence differs by one nucleotide. The rearrangement uses TRBV20-1 and TRBJ2-5; D gene unclear. The J call could be wrong; TRBJ2-1 is a better fit for the DNA end. The germline gives CDR1 DFQATT, CDR2 SNEGSKA (reference sequence). The CDR3 spans 14 residues. CDR3 coding DNA: TGCAGTCCTAGAGACGTAGCCGTGGCCGATGAGCAGTTCTTC. Amino acids: CSPRDVAVADEQFF.

The V call is TRBV24-1, the J call TRBJ2-7; possibly TRBD2 for D (5 bases). The length of the CDR3 is 15 residues. The V end lost 3 bases, the J end lost 3 bases, and 14 bases lay between the germline ends. Per germline, CDR1 KGHDR and CDR2 SFDVKD. The CDR3 DNA sequence: TGTGCCACCAGTGATCCTCCGACGGGGATCTACGAGCAGTACTTC. Its translation: CATSDPPTGIYEQYF.

This clonotype was seen a single time. The junction differs from germline at one of its ends, possibly a read error. The genes are TRBV7-2 and TRBJ2-5; D is ambiguous. This CDR3 region has 14 residues. Germline V lookup: CDR1 SGHTA, CDR2 FQGNSA. The CDR3 coding sequence is TGTGCCTGCAGCTTAGATTGGGGTGGGGAGACCCAGTACTTC. Translating it yields CACSLDWGGETQYF. Combining the CDR3 with reference TRBV7-2 and TRBJ2-5 gives the whole variable domain GAGVSQSPSNKVTEKGKDVELRCDPISGHTALYWYRQSLGQGLEFLIYFQGNSAPDKSGLPSDRFSAERTGGSVSTLTIQRTQQEDSAVYLCACSLDWGGETQYFGPGTRLLVL.

This clonotype was counted only a few times. The rearrangement links TRBV29-1 to TRBJ2-3, with D possibly being TRBD1 (5 bases). Deletions cut 6 bases from V and 6 bases from J, with 10 bases between. Per the germline V gene, CDR1 is SQVTM and CDR2 is ANQGSEA. The CDR3 is 11 amino acids. CDR3 protein: CSVQGTDTQYF. In DNA, the CDR3 is TGCAGCGTGCAGGGTACCGATACGCAGTATTTT.

This chain uses TRBV24-1 with TRBJ1-1, with D possibly matching TRBD1 (5 bases). Germline CDR1 reads KGHDR; CDR2 reads SFDVKD. The CDR3 consists of 14 residues. V gave up 3 bases and J gave up 4 bases, with 11 bases separating them. The CDR3 bases are TGTGCCACCAGTGATAATGGGGGAAGCACTGAAGCTTTCTTT. Encoded protein: CATSDNGGSTEAFF.

This clonotype was seen a few times. This sequence joins TRBV12-3 or TRBV12-4 and TRBJ1-4, with D tentatively TRBD1 (6 bases). V lost 2 bases, J lost 8 bases, and 21 bases lay in between. This CDR3 is 17 amino acids long. The CDR3 loop is CASSLSERTLRGEKLFF. The CDR3 DNA follows: TGTGCCAGCAGTTTATCGGAAAGAACGTTAAGGGGGGAAAAACTGTTTTTT.

This clonotype was counted once. The gene calls are TRBV20-1 and TRBJ2-5, with a tentative D call TRBD1 (7 bases). Trimming took off 5 bases at V and 3 bases at J, with 22 bases between the two ends. Germline assignment: CDR1 DFQATT and CDR2 SNEGSKA (reference sequence). This CDR3 has 16 residues. CDR3 loop: CSAHRRVRQGEETQYF. CDR3 in DNA: TGCAGTGCTCATCGGAGGGTACGACAGGGAGAAGAGACCCAGTACTTC.

The sample holds one count of this clonotype. The rearrangement links TRBV10-3 to TRBJ1-3; D is unclear. CDR1 is ENHRY and CDR2 is SYGVKD in the germline V gene. The CDR3 loop spans 11 amino acids. In DNA, the CDR3 is TGTGCGACACATGAGGGAAACACCATATATTTT. Residues: CATHEGNTIYF.

This sequence joins TRBV2 and TRBJ1-5; 7 bases match TRBD1. The CDR3 totals 14 residues. CDR1 is SNHLY, CDR2 FYNNEI, per germline. The trim removed 5 bases at V and 2 bases at J, leaving 3 bases unmatched. In nucleotides, the CDR3 is TGTGCCAGCAGTCAGGGGGAGGGCAATCAGCCCCAGCATTTT. Encoded protein: CASSQGEGNQPQHF. The full variable domain, in which reference TRBV2 and TRBJ1-5 provide the parts outside the CDR3, is EPEVTQTPSHQVTQMGQEVILRCVPISNHLYFYWYRQILGQKVEFLVSFYNNEISEKSEIFDDQFSVERPDGSNFTLKIRSTKLEDSAMYFCASSQGEGNQPQHFGDGTRLSIL.

This sequence joins TRBV9 and TRBJ2-3; D possibly corresponds to TRBD2 (5 bases). Trimming stripped 1 base from V and 0 bases from J, with 15 bases between. The germline gives CDR1 SGDLS, CDR2 YYNGEE. This CDR3 is built from 17 residues. Here the CDR3 reads CASSVSALRGSTDTQYF. As DNA, the CDR3 is TGTGCCAGCAGCGTATCAGCCCTACGGGGTAGCACAGATACGCAGTATTTT.

About this clonotype itself: One junction end disagrees with the germline gene, perhaps due to a read error. The chain recombines TRBV11-2 with TRBJ2-5; 9 bases align to TRBD2. Germline V gives CDR1 SGHAT, CDR2 FQNNGV. The CDR3 is made up of 15 amino acids. The CDR3: CACSHGTSMGETQYF. The CDR3 DNA reads TGTGCCTGCAGCCACGGGACTAGCATGGGGGAGACCCAGTACTTC.

This clonotype has a handful of counts. The chain employs TRBV6-1 and TRBJ2-5, with D tentatively TRBD2 (6 bases). This CDR3 has 13 amino acids. CDR1 is MNHNS, CDR2 SASEGT, per germline. The V end was cut by 6 bases, the J end by 5 bases, with 13 bases between. CDR3 nucleotides: TGTGCCAGCAGATTTTCGGGGAGGGAGACCCAGTACTTC. Translated: CASRFSGRETQYF.

The J gene is TRBJ2-3, the V gene TRBV29-1; D gene unclear. V dropped 4 bases and J dropped 0 bases, with 8 bases sitting between them. Germline CDR1 reads SQVTM; CDR2 reads ANQGSEA. The CDR3 has 13 amino acids. CDR3 in DNA: TGCAGCGTTGGACCGTTGAGCACAGATACGCAGTATTTT. Residues: CSVGPLSTDTQYF.

J is TRBJ2-6 and V is TRBV9; no reliable D call. The germline CDR1 and CDR2 sequences are SGDLS and YYNGEE. This CDR3 is 15 amino acids long. With 0 bases removed from V and 1 base from J, the gap between germline ends came to 5 bases. The DNA of the CDR3 is TGTGCCAGCAGCGTAGAACAATCTGGGGCCAACGTCCTGACTTTC. It codes for CASSVEQSGANVLTF.

In this sample, this clonotype turned up a few times. The chain links TRBV7-2 to TRBJ1-2, with D perhaps matching TRBD1 (5 bases). Trimming removed 2 bases from V and 14 bases from J, with 12 bases in between. The CDR3 length is 11 residues. Germline lookup yields CDR1 SGHTA and CDR2 FQGNSA. CDR3 region: CASSLKGFQTF. DNA for the CDR3: TGTGCCAGCAGCTTAAAGGGGTTTCAGACCTTC.

This clonotype was seen a handful of times. This chain connects TRBV6-6 to TRBJ1-5; weak D call: TRBD1 (6 bases). The CDR3 contains 13 residues. Between the trimmed V and J ends, which lost 6 bases and 5 bases, there was a span of 11 bases. CDR1 is MNHNY, CDR2 SVGAGI, per germline (reference sequence). The CDR3 sequence: CASSSTGYQPQHF. CDR3 DNA sequence: TGTGCCAGCAGCTCTACAGGGTATCAGCCCCAGCATTTT.

This rearrangement joins TRBV5-1 to TRBJ2-6; D not certain. The CDR3 has 14 residues. Per germline, CDR1 SGHRS and CDR2 YFSETQ. With 4 bases removed from V and 0 bases from J, the gap between germline ends came to 5 bases. CDR3 amino acids: CASSGPSGANVLTF. CDR3 DNA sequence: TGCGCCAGCAGCGGGCCCTCTGGGGCCAACGTCCTGACTTTC.